What follows is one T cell receptor beta chain and its context. Gene names and germline refer to mouse. The read gets to within 4 residues of the CDR3 end, and the germline J gene fills in the rest. Extracted RNA was reverse transcribed into cDNA, the sequencing template. TCRdb's copy holds only in-frame clones and misses some; the assay was immunoSEQ multiplex PCR. The table lists 290,000 or so clones, with no singletons. Researchers sorted pooled cutaneous lymph node cells on the basis of CD4, CD8alpha, NKG2D, NKG2ACE and other markers. The V segment lost 5 bases and the J segment 0 bases; nucleotides outside the gene matches: 8. CDR1 SGHDT and CDR2 FRDEAV come from the germline V gene. This CDR3 spans 15 amino acids. This sample stems from a study of CD8+ T cells in alopecia areata.

Material: CD4+ T cells sorted from a lymph node. This chain uses TRBV14 with TRBJ2-7, with 7 nucleotides matching TRBD2. The TCR comes from a C3H/HeJ mouse with alopecia areata. As its MHC haplotype, the strain has H2-k. The sequenced CDR3 bases are TGTGCCAGCAGACCCACTGGGGAAAGCTCCTAT. Amino acid sequence: CASRPTGESSY. In full, the CDR3 reads CASRPTGESSYEQYF. The variable domain in full, completed from reference TRBV14 and TRBJ2-7, reads EAGVTQSPRYAVLQEGQAVSFWCDPISGHDTLYWYQQPRDQGPQLLVYFRDEAVIDNSQLPSDRFSAVRPKGTNSTLKIQSAKQGDTATYLCASRPTGESSYEQYFGPGTRLTVL.